This entry lists 10 T cell receptor beta chains sequenced from one sample in a study of CD8 T cells in ankylosing spondylitis. These receptors' targets are unknown. General study results and limits: Made up of about eight highly homologous variants, a TCR beta motif appeared characteristic of ankylosing spondylitis blood.

TCRdb reanalysed the 5' RACE reads using MiXCR and keeps one entry per CDR3 protein. The profile shows 250,000 to 350,000 distinct CDR3 sequences, roughly 8% of them singletons. Material for sequencing was blood, either unsorted or a sorted T cell fraction (not recorded which). The receptors shown here come from a male donor with ankylosing spondylitis.

This clonotype occurred many times. The V call is TRBV29-1, the J call TRBJ1-1; D possibly corresponds to TRBD1 (6 bases). The CDR3 length is 13 residues. Germline V lookup: CDR1 SQVTM, CDR2 ANQGSEA. Between the trimmed V and J ends, which lost 3 bases and 5 bases, there was a span of 13 bases. The CDR3 coding sequence is TGCAGCGTTGAGTCCACAGGGATGACTGAAGCTTTCTTT. Translated, it gives CSVESTGMTEAFF.

This clonotype was found many times. The V gene is TRBV20-1, the J gene TRBJ1-5, with TRBD1 as a possible D gene (5 bases). The V gene's germline CDR1 is DFQATT and CDR2 SNEGSKA (reference sequence). V lost 5 bases, J lost 2 bases, and 19 bases lay in between. This CDR3 comprises 16 residues. CDR3 in DNA: TGCAGTGCTTCGAACTTGGGGCCGTGGGGCAATCAGCCCCAGCATTTT. Encoded protein: CSASNLGPWGNQPQHF.

This clonotype was seen repeatedly, ten times or more. The chain employs TRBV21-1 and TRBJ2-6. TRBV21-1 represents a pseudogene. The CDR3 covers 16 residues. CDR3 bases: TGTGCCAGCAGCAAAGTGCCCTGGGCTGGGGCCAACGTCCTGACTTTC. Residues: CASSKVPWAGANVLTF.

The table lists this clonotype with a few counts. This chain's CDR3 is CASSSGPSTEQYF. The CDR3 nucleotides read TGTGCCAGCAGTTCAGGGCCGTCCACCGAGCAGTACTTC. This chain uses TRBV12-3 or TRBV12-4 with TRBJ2-7; weak D call: TRBD1 (5 bases). Trimming removed 4 bases from V and 6 bases from J, with 13 bases in between. There are 13 residues in the CDR3.

This clonotype was counted a few times. This chain joins TRBV6-2 or TRBV6-3 and TRBJ2-3; no firm D call. CDR1 is MNHEY, CDR2 SVGEGT, per germline. The CDR3 has 13 residues. V shed 2 bases and J shed 2 bases, with 5 bases lying between them. DNA of the CDR3: TGTGCCAGCAGTTACCTCGTCACAGATACGCAGTATTTT. This gives the protein CASSYLVTDTQYF.

The chain uses TRBV20-1 and TRBJ1-5, with a tentative D call TRBD1 (6 bases). Trimming removed 1 base at V and 2 bases at J, with 12 bases between. The CDR3 is 15 residues long. Germline V gives CDR1 DFQATT, CDR2 SNEGSKA (reference sequence). The CDR3 sequence is CSARGGRGGNQPQHF. The CDR3 DNA is TGCAGTGCTAGAGGCGGCAGGGGTGGCAATCAGCCCCAGCATTTT.

This clonotype was detected a few times. The rearrangement links TRBV6-1 to TRBJ2-1; TRBD2 matches at 11 bases. Germline V gene sequence: CDR1 MNHNS, CDR2 SASEGT. V shed 4 bases, J shed 6 bases, and the junction held 8 bases outside the gene matches. The CDR3 has 16 amino acids. As DNA, the CDR3 is TGTGCCAGCAGTGCCCCAGGACTAGCGGGTACCAATGAGCAGTTCTTC. Amino acids: CASSAPGLAGTNEQFF.

Ten or more counts support this clonotype. The gene calls are TRBV14 and TRBJ2-1; 8 nucleotides align to TRBD2. The V and J ends lost 1 base and 5 bases, in that order; junction bases with no gene match: 10. In germline, CDR1 is SGHDN, CDR2 FVKESK. The CDR3 sequence is 17 residues long. CDR3 loop: CASSQVSGTSGHNEQFF. The CDR3 DNA reads as TGTGCCAGCAGCCAAGTTTCGGGGACTAGTGGGCACAATGAGCAGTTCTTC.

This chain connects TRBV7-9 to TRBJ2-1, with no clear D. The CDR3 has 16 residues. Germline CDR1 SEHNR, CDR2 FQNEAQ (reference sequence). V was trimmed by 3 bases and J by 0 bases, leaving 12 bases between them. The CDR3 here is CASSFQVASSYNEQFF. Here the CDR3 DNA reads TGTGCCAGCAGCTTTCAGGTAGCTAGCTCCTACAATGAGCAGTTCTTC.

This clonotype was counted a few times. The chain employs TRBV7-2 and TRBJ2-7; 12 positions match TRBD2. The CDR3 contains 15 residues. V trimming: 4 bases; J trimming: 3 bases; junction bases outside the gene matches: 4. In germline, CDR1 is SGHTA, CDR2 FQGNSA. The CDR3 DNA sequence: TGTGCCAGCAGCTATACTAGCGGGAGGATCTACGAGCAGTACTTC. This codes for CASSYTSGRIYEQYF.